This T cell receptor (beta chain) was captured by sequencing in a study of blood T cell repertoires in COVID-19. Study background: Both acute and convalescent COVID-19 samples were obtained from the United States, Italy and Spain. T cells, B-cell-depleted T cells, or PBMCs provided the cDNA or gDNA that served as material.

Germline V gives CDR1 SQVTM, CDR2 ANQGSEA. The CDR3 runs to 16 residues. Losses at the gene ends were 3 bases for V and 2 bases for J; bases not matched to a gene: 12. Grouping used clinical history reported by participants in a survey and questionnaire. A COVID-19 case had been met by exposed participants during the 2 weeks before study entry. TCRdb's copy holds only in-frame clones and misses some; the assay was immunoSEQ multiplex PCR. The sample includes about 180,000 clones, roughly three quarters seen only once; the top ten take roughly an eighth. Specimen: PBMCs or T cells enriched from blood (not recorded which). The receptor comes from a man aged 60 to 75 who had been exposed to COVID-19. The chain employs TRBV29-1 and TRBJ2-5; 7 bases are shared with TRBD2. The CDR3 DNA follows: TGCAGCGTTGATCGCCTCGGAAGCGGGAAACAAGAGACCCAGTACTTC. Encoded protein: CSVDRLGSGKQETQYF.